This T cell receptor (beta chain) was identified during a study of CD8+CD57+ T cells in acquired aplastic anemia. Study-level information: Quantities of DNA derived from sorted CD4+ and CD8+ cells averaged about 3.2 ug.

CDR3 length equals 14 residues. Trimming took 6 bases from V and 3 from J, leaving 18 bases between them. Germline V gene data show CDR1 as DFQATT and CDR2 as SNEGSKA (reference sequence). General observations from the study: Controls and patients did not differ significantly in CD8+ Simpson's diversity. Patients and controls shared 25 to 35 CD8+ CDR3 sequences, highly expressed in patients.

Details on this clonotype: Its antigen remains unidentified.

The use of genomic DNA as template underpinned the TCR beta VDJ and CDR3 profiling. TCRdb fed the reads into MiXCR, producing one record per CDR3 protein. The table has hundreds of thousands of distinct CDR3 sequences, roughly 64% seen once. The sample was sorted CD4+, CD8+, or CD8+CD57+ T cells (not recorded which) from PBMCs. This sequence joins TRBV20-1 and TRBJ2-7, with a weak D call TRBD1 (6 bases). The sequence derives from a human donor in good health, serving as a control. This CDR3 is CSAFGTNDYYEQYF. The CDR3 DNA reads as TGCAGTGCCTTTGGGACAAACGATTACTACGAGCAGTACTTC.